This T cell receptor (beta chain) is drawn from a study of technical replicates of blood from a handful of donors (dated by TCRdb to between 2016 and 2019). A remark on this clone: Its antigen is unknown. No base-level quality is on record; no much larger clone is a single base apart.

The library was generated by the immunoSEQ multiplex PCR assay. In its TCRdb copy, this immuneACCESS table keeps in-frame sequences only and misses some clones. Where compared with another copy, unresolved V genes explain less than half of these, and the others have no known cause. This sample comprises tens of thousands of clones, about 94% of them detected only once. The biggest ten clones account for 0.35% to 0.45% of the sample. V is shortened by 5 bases, J by 7 bases, and the region joining them spans 30 bases. The germline V gene provides CDR1 MDHEN and CDR2 SYDVKM. The CDR3 holds 19 amino acids from the cysteine to the phenylalanine. Solely the CDR3 DNA is kept, with 57 bases framed from the first base.

The rearrangement joined TRBV28 to TRBJ2-1; TRBD2 might be the D gene, on 8 matching bases. This TCR came from a human donor in good health. Sequencing was done on a sample of T cells isolated from PBMCs. The nucleotide sequence is given as TGTGCCAGCAGTGGTCCATACAGGGGTCCGGGACTAGAGTCGAATGAGCAGTTCTTC. Its protein is CASSGPYRGPGLESNEQFF.